This entry concerns a single T cell receptor beta chain. The CDR3 is 13 residues long. The germline CDR1 and CDR2 sequences are SNHLY and FYNNEI. After removal of 5 bases from V and 7 bases from J, the junction contained 3 bases not matched to a gene. The sample is drawn from a study of shared clonotypes between healthy human individuals. Across the study: Each donor's CD8 memory used one plate, CD8 naive two, each CD4 subset three.

Sequenced by immunoSEQ multiplex PCR; TCRdb stores in-frame clones only, minus some. The table shows 300,000 or so clones, with around 72% occurring only once. The sample taken for sequencing was memory CD4+ T cells sorted from blood. Documented subset: CD45RA-negative fraction. The TCR sequence derives from a man between 25 and 39 years old in good health. The chain combines TRBV2 with TRBJ2-2; 8 bases agree with TRBD1. CDR3 sequence (DNA): TGTGCCAGCAGTAGGACAGGGCTCGGGGAGCTGTTTTTT. Its protein is CASSRTGLGELFF. Using reference TRBV2 and TRBJ2-2 for the parts outside the CDR3, the full variable domain is EPEVTQTPSHQVTQMGQEVILRCVPISNHLYFYWYRQILGQKVEFLVSFYNNEISEKSEIFDDQFSVERPDGSNFTLKIRSTKLEDSAMYFCASSRTGLGELFFGEGSRLTVL.